These 20 T cell receptor beta chains were sequenced from one sample in a study of blood T cell repertoires in COVID-19. TCRdb's table, derived via immunoSEQ multiplex PCR, lists solely in-frame clones and lacks some. The data contain a few hundred thousand clones, around 90% of them singletons. The sequenced sample was peripheral blood. These receptor sequences come from a woman in her sixties with COVID-19, enrolled during active disease.

The CDR3 nucleotides read TGTGCCAGCAGCTCTTGGGCGGGGGGGAAGTACAATGAGCAGTTCTTC. It specifies CASSSWAGGKYNEQFF. The chain uses TRBV7-9 and TRBJ2-1; 9 nucleotides match TRBD2. V shed 4 bases, J shed 4 bases, and the junction held 8 bases outside the gene matches. CDR1 is SEHNR and CDR2 is FQNEAQ in the germline V gene (reference sequence). The CDR3 consists of 16 residues.

This sequence joins TRBV7-2 and TRBJ2-3; a weak D match, TRBD2 (6 bases). The CDR3 totals 14 residues. Germline-derived CDR1 and CDR2 are SGHTA and FQGNSA. Trimming cost V 5 bases and J 11 bases, with 20 bases left between them. CDR3 in DNA: TGTGCCAGCAGCCTTCAGCGGGCACCTCGCTGGCAGTATTTT. It encodes CASSLQRAPRWQYF.

The rearrangement uses TRBV6-2 or TRBV6-3 and TRBJ1-2, with TRBD1 matching 7 bases. CDR1 and CDR2 from the germline V gene are MNHEY and SVGEGT. The length of the CDR3 is 13 residues. J was trimmed by 7 bases and V by 6 bases; bases with no gene match: 8. The CDR3 is CASSLRDRAGYTF. CDR3 DNA sequence: TGTGCCAGCAGCCTCCGGGACAGAGCTGGCTACACCTTC.

The chain combines TRBV30 with TRBJ1-1; 8 nucleotides line up with TRBD1. This CDR3 has 11 residues. Germline lookup yields CDR1 GTSNPN and CDR2 SVGIG (reference sequence). The V gene end was trimmed by 2 bases and the J gene end by 13 bases; junction bases not matched to a gene: 6. The CDR3 region has the DNA TGTGCCTGGAGTTTGGGAGACAGGGGTTTCTTT. Translated, it gives CAWSLGDRGFF.

This chain joins TRBV25-1 and TRBJ1-2, with D hard to call. The CDR3 runs 11 residues. Germline lookup yields CDR1 MGHDK and CDR2 SYGVNS. Trimming shortened V by 3 bases and J by 4 bases, and 3 bases separated the two germline ends. The chain's CDR3 is CASSDLYGYTF. CDR3 coding DNA: TGTGCCAGCAGTGACCTCTATGGCTACACCTTC.

V gene TRBV7-9 combines with J gene TRBJ1-2; 7 positions agree with TRBD1. The CDR3 has 18 amino acids. The junction had 16 bases not matched to a gene; V was cut back by 2 bases and J by 4 bases. Germline loops: CDR1 SEHNR, CDR2 FQNEAQ (reference sequence). In DNA form, the CDR3 reads TGTGCCAGCAGCTTACGGGGGGGAATAGCGGGACAGTCCTATGGCTACACCTTC. Amino acid sequence: CASSLRGGIAGQSYGYTF.

The sample holds one count of this clone. The chain uses TRBV5-4 and TRBJ1-5, with 9 nucleotides matching TRBD1. With V trimmed by 1 base and J by 7 bases, 12 bases remained unmatched. The CDR3 sequence is 17 residues long. Germline lookup yields CDR1 SGHNT and CDR2 YYREEE (reference sequence). The chain's CDR3 is CASSLITGTGHHQPQHF. CDR3 sequence (DNA): TGTGCCAGCAGCTTGATTACCGGGACAGGGCACCACCAGCCCCAGCATTTT.

V and J are TRBV6-6 and TRBJ2-7, with 7 bases lining up with TRBD1. The CDR3 contains 16 residues. V shed 0 bases and J 0 bases; nucleotides not matched to a gene: 5. CDR1 is MNHNY and CDR2 is SVGAGI in the germline V gene (reference sequence). CDR3 loop: CASSYSSGGPSYEQYF. Written as DNA, the CDR3 is TGTGCCAGCAGTTACTCGTCAGGGGGTCCCTCCTACGAGCAGTACTTC.

The chain joins TRBV5-5 to TRBJ1-2; maybe TRBD1 (5 bases). The germline gives CDR1 SGHKS, CDR2 YYEKEE (reference sequence). The CDR3 length is 13 residues. V was shortened by 1 base and J by 3 bases, with 7 bases between the two germline ends. The CDR3: CASSLRRDYGYTF. The DNA of the CDR3 is TGTGCCAGCAGCTTGCGCAGGGACTATGGCTACACCTTC.

This clone has more than one count but fewer than ten. V usage is TRBV12-5 and J usage is TRBJ1-5; D is unresolved. Trimming shortened V by 1 base and J by 4 bases, and 29 bases separated the two germline ends. CDR1 and CDR2 from the germline V gene are LGHNT and FRNRAP. This CDR3 spans 21 amino acids. CDR3 residues: CASGLAPTSIGGPLPNQPQHF. The CDR3 DNA is TGTGCTAGTGGTTTGGCCCCCACGAGTATCGGAGGACCATTGCCGAATCAGCCCCAGCATTTT.

The chain combines TRBV7-9 with TRBJ1-2; 11 bases are a match to TRBD1. Germline lookup yields CDR1 SEHNR and CDR2 FQNEAQ (reference sequence). CDR3 length: 14 residues. With V trimmed by 5 bases and J by 3 bases, 2 bases remained unmatched. Written as DNA, the CDR3 is TGTGCCAGCAGCGTGGGACAGGGGGACTATGGCTACACCTTC. Translation gives CASSVGQGDYGYTF.

This chain joins TRBV5-8 and TRBJ1-5; TRBD1 aligns across 7 bases. Germline V lookup: CDR1 SGHTS, CDR2 YDEGEE. V lost 5 bases, J lost 3 bases, and 11 bases stayed unmatched. The CDR3 is 16 residues long. The CDR3 coding sequence is TGTGCCAGCAGACCCCACAGGGGCCGTGACAATCAGCCCCAGCATTTT. It is translated as CASRPHRGRDNQPQHF.

This chain uses TRBV18 with TRBJ2-2, with 7 bases that match TRBD1. Germline CDR1 reads KGHSH; CDR2 reads LQKENI. The CDR3 length is 15 residues. The trim removed 5 bases at V and 5 bases at J, leaving 8 bases unmatched. CDR3 loop: CASSARDSTTGELFF. DNA for the CDR3: TGTGCCAGCTCAGCCCGGGACAGCACAACCGGGGAGCTGTTTTTT.

The chain is built from TRBV3-1 (or the pseudogene TRBV3-2) and TRBJ1-5; no firm D call. Germline CDR1 is LGHDT and CDR2 is YNNKEL (reference sequence). V shed 0 bases and J shed 6 bases, with 6 bases lying between them. The CDR3 sequence is 13 residues long. The CDR3 protein is CASSQDRGQPQHF. The CDR3 nucleotides are TGTGCCAGCAGCCAAGACCGGGGTCAGCCCCAGCATTTT.

The chain links TRBV14 to TRBJ2-5; the D gene is possibly TRBD1 (6 bases). This CDR3 contains 14 residues. V was shortened by 1 base and J by 5 bases, with 11 bases between the two germline ends. The germline V gene encodes CDR1 SGHDN and CDR2 FVKESK. CDR3 residues: CASSQVRGRETQYF. The DNA for the CDR3 is TGTGCCAGCAGCCAAGTCAGGGGTCGGGAGACCCAGTACTTC.

The V call is TRBV19, the J call TRBJ1-6; 7 bases fit TRBD1. This CDR3 has 16 residues. Germline CDR1 LNHDA, CDR2 SQIVND (reference sequence). V was pared by 2 bases and J by 13 bases, with 14 bases of the junction left unmatched. The DNA for the CDR3 is TGTGCCAGTAGTATATGGCACAGGGGAGACCAACGTCCCCTCCACTTT. It yields the protein CASSIWHRGDQRPLHF.

V is TRBV5-1 and J is TRBJ1-2; tentative D call: TRBD1 (6 bases). Trimming took 0 bases from V and 6 from J, leaving 9 bases between them. The CDR3 consists of 13 residues. Germline values: CDR1 SGHRS, CDR2 YFSETQ. CDR3 in amino acids: CASSLAGVHGYTF. CDR3 coding DNA: TGCGCCAGCAGCTTGGCAGGGGTCCATGGCTACACCTTC. Full variable domain (outside the CDR3, taken from reference TRBV5-1 and TRBJ1-2): KAGVTQTPRYLIKTRGQQVTLSCSPISGHRSVSWYQQTPGQGLQFLFEYFSETQRNKGNFPGRFSGRQFSNSRSEMNVSTLELGDSALYLCASSLAGVHGYTFGSGTRLTVV.

This clone was detected once. The chain employs TRBV18 and TRBJ1-2; possibly TRBD1 for D (6 bases). In germline, CDR1 is KGHSH, CDR2 LQKENI. This CDR3 comprises 15 residues. Deletions cut 0 bases from V and 5 bases from J, with 13 bases between. The CDR3 DNA reads TGTGCCAGCTCACCACCTAACAGGGTAGGATATGGCTACACCTTC. Its translation is CASSPPNRVGYGYTF. Using reference TRBV18 and TRBJ1-2 for the parts outside the CDR3, the full variable domain is NAGVMQNPRHLVRRRGQEARLRCSPMKGHSHVYWYRQLPEEGLKFMVYLQKENIIDESGMPKERFSAEFPKEGPSILRIQQVVRGDSAAYFCASSPPNRVGYGYTFGSGTRLTVV.

The chain uses TRBV6-2 or TRBV6-3 and TRBJ2-7; D is ambiguous. Germline V gene lookup returns CDR1 MNHEY and CDR2 SVGEGT. Trimming pared 5 bases from V and 6 bases from J, leaving 17 bases between. The CDR3 loop spans 14 amino acids. CDR3 sequence: CASSDPRPRGEQYF. The CDR3 region has the DNA TGTGCCAGCAGTGACCCCAGGCCTCGTGGCGAGCAGTACTTC.

The rearrangement joins TRBV19 to TRBJ1-2; 9 bases match TRBD1. The V gene's germline CDR1 is LNHDA and CDR2 SQIVND (reference sequence). The length of the CDR3 is 15 residues. V lost 9 bases, J lost 4 bases, and 12 bases stayed unmatched. The CDR3 sequence: CASNKRDRDSYGYTF. The CDR3 DNA follows: TGTGCCAGCAACAAAAGGGACAGGGACAGCTATGGCTACACCTTC.